This record looks at one TCR beta chain sequence and its context. The target antigen is unknown. Repertoires were generated with immunoSEQ multiplex PCR, while TCRdb's copy carries only in-frame clones and drops some. The sample lists approximately 96,000 clones; 75% to 95% were seen once. These data come from a study of T cell responses to AZD1222 COVID-19 vaccine. Regarding the study as a whole: Repertoire sampling was restricted to post-peak T cell response timepoints. Baseline seropositives among AZD1222 recipients totaled only 5 to 7.

Pooled together were second doses at about 4 or about 12 weeks. Looked up from germline, CDR1 is MGHDK and CDR2 is SYGVNS. The CDR3 is made up of 13 amino acids. Trimming removed 8 bases at V and 6 bases at J, with 16 bases between. The chain links TRBV25-1 to TRBJ1-1; D gene unclear. The sample in question was peripheral blood, obtained 28 days after the second AZD1222 dose. The receptor comes from an adult who received the AZD1222 COVID-19 vaccine. CDR3 sequence: CASGWGGGSEAFF. CDR3 in DNA: TGTGCCAGCGGGTGGGGAGGAGGGTCTGAAGCTTTCTTT. Full variable domain (outside the CDR3, taken from reference TRBV25-1 and TRBJ1-1): EADIYQTPRYLVIGTGKKITLECSQTMGHDKMYWYQQDPGMELHLIHYSYGVNSTEKGDLSSESTVSRIRTEHFPLTLESARPSHTSQYLCASGWGGGSEAFFGQGTRLTVV.